This TCR beta chain was sequenced for a study of CXCR3-negative and CXCR3-positive naive CD8 T cells. Study-wide background: Some 140 million TRB reads were obtained in total, which works out to about 1.5 +/- 0.3 million per library. General study results and limits: With respect to TRBV-TRBJ usage, naive CXCR3-negative and CXCR3-positive cells were similar; memory differed. Cryopreserved cells partially lost CXCR3 expression, and fresh PBMCs were used in most assays.

UMI-labeled TRB cDNA libraries were prepared by 5' RACE. One entry per CDR3 protein, without DNA, is what TCRdb gives after re-calling the 5' RACE reads. This repertoire includes tens of thousands of distinct CDR3 sequences. Germline values: CDR1 LNHNV, CDR2 YYDKDF (reference sequence). The CDR3 sequence is 16 residues long. Note on this clonotype: The antigen is unknown.

The specimen sequenced was memory CD8+ T cells from blood. The chain uses TRBV15 and TRBJ2-2; the TRBD1 assignment by TCRdb is unverifiable without DNA. The receptor was isolated from a human donor in good health. Some clones in this sample may be carry-over from other donors' samples. The CDR3 reads CATSSPGTGEAGELFF.